These 16 T cell receptor beta chains were sequenced from one sample in a study of T cells in Graves' hyperthyroidism and ophthalmopathy. RNA transcripts gave rise to amplified TCR beta CDR3 regions. In the first-round RT-PCR of the TCR CDR3, the HTBI primer set was used. One entry per CDR3 protein, called by TCRdb with MiXCR from the multiplex PCR reads. Among hundreds of thousands of distinct CDR3 sequences listed, over 35% were seen once. Sequencing input: blood. Receptors were obtained from a man in his late teens or twenties with Graves' hyperthyroidism.

V gene TRBV7-6 combines with J gene TRBJ1-1, with D perhaps TRBD1 (5 bases). V lost 4 bases and J 2 bases, leaving 17 bases between the germline ends. In germline, CDR1 is SGHVS, CDR2 FNYEAQ. The CDR3 has 16 residues. CDR3 in DNA: TGTGCCAGCAGCTCCCTAGGCGGGGGGACTAACACTGAAGCTTTCTTT. It translates to CASSSLGGGTNTEAFF.

This clonotype was recorded many times. This sequence joins TRBV7-9 and TRBJ1-4; TRBD1 aligns across 7 bases. The CDR3 spans 12 residues. The germline V gene has CDR1 SEHNR and CDR2 FQNEAQ (reference sequence). The trim removed 11 bases at V and 8 bases at J, leaving 8 bases unmatched. In DNA, the CDR3 is TGTGCCGCCTCCGGGACAGACGAAAAACTGTTTTTT. It translates to CAASGTDEKLFF.

This chain connects TRBV20-1 to TRBJ2-7, with TRBD2 matching over 10 bases. V lost 5 bases and J lost 5; bases outside the gene matches: 12. Germline-derived CDR1 and CDR2 are DFQATT and SNEGSKA (reference sequence). This CDR3 region has 15 residues. CDR3 in amino acids: CSADGGLAGEDEQYF. CDR3 sequence (DNA): TGCAGTGCTGATGGGGGTCTAGCGGGGGAGGACGAGCAGTACTTC.

This clonotype has ten or more counts. The V and J genes are TRBV5-1 and TRBJ1-6; 7 nucleotides match TRBD1. V shed 1 base and J 8 bases; nucleotides not matched to a gene: 3. This CDR3 spans 14 amino acids. The germline V gene encodes CDR1 SGHRS and CDR2 YFSETQ. CDR3 protein: CASSLLTGDSPLHF. CDR3 nucleotides: TGCGCCAGCAGCTTGCTCACAGGGGATTCACCCCTCCACTTT.

At least ten counts were recorded for this clonotype. J is TRBJ2-6 and V is TRBV10-3; D is unresolved. Germline lookup yields CDR1 ENHRY and CDR2 SYGVKD. CDR3 length: 14 amino acids. The V gene lost 6 bases and the J gene lost 1 base, with 7 bases spanning the gap. For the CDR3, the DNA is TGTGCCATCAGGGGTGGATCTGGGGCCAACGTCCTGACTTTC. Protein product: CAIRGGSGANVLTF.

The chain uses TRBV7-9 and TRBJ2-7; TRBD1 matches at 8 bases. The germline CDR1 and CDR2 sequences are SEHNR and FQNEAQ (reference sequence). V was pared by 4 bases and J by 1 base, with 6 bases of the junction left unmatched. The CDR3 length is 15 residues. CDR3 protein: CASSSLGQVSYEQYF. In nucleotides, the CDR3 is TGTGCCAGCAGCTCCCTGGGACAGGTTTCCTACGAGCAGTACTTC.

The rearrangement links TRBV11-2 to TRBJ2-5, with D possibly TRBD2 on 6 matching bases. Trimming removed 8 bases at V and 2 bases at J, with 9 bases between. The CDR3 contains 12 residues. The germline V gene encodes CDR1 SGHAT and CDR2 FQNNGV. CDR3 protein: CASGGMQETQYF. The CDR3 nucleotides read TGTGCCAGCGGGGGGATGCAAGAGACCCAGTACTTC.

This rearrangement joins TRBV5-1 to TRBJ2-7; no clear D. With 1 base removed from V and 3 bases from J, the gap between germline ends came to 5 bases. The CDR3 consists of 12 residues. CDR1 and CDR2 from the germline V gene are SGHRS and YFSETQ. The CDR3 loop is CASSLWVYEQYF. The CDR3, as DNA: TGCGCCAGCAGCTTGTGGGTCTACGAGCAGTACTTC.

V usage is TRBV29-1 and J usage is TRBJ1-2; no definite D call. The germline CDR1 and CDR2 sequences are SQVTM and ANQGSEA. Trimming took off 1 base at V and 4 bases at J, with 10 bases between the two ends. CDR3 length: 13 amino acids. DNA of the CDR3: TGCAGCGTTGAAGTAGGGTTTATCTATGGCTACACCTTC. Protein sequence: CSVEVGFIYGYTF.

J is TRBJ2-7 and V is TRBV2; a possible D gene is TRBD1 (6 bases). The V gene's germline CDR1 is SNHLY and CDR2 FYNNEI. CDR3 length equals 15 residues. With 4 bases removed from V and 6 bases from J, the gap between germline ends came to 19 bases. The CDR3, as DNA: TGTGCCAGCAGTGCTACCCGGACAGCCCTCTCCGAGCAGTACTTC. This sequence encodes CASSATRTALSEQYF. Full variable domain (remainder filled in from reference TRBV2 and TRBJ2-7): EPEVTQTPSHQVTQMGQEVILRCVPISNHLYFYWYRQILGQKVEFLVSFYNNEISEKSEIFDDQFSVERPDGSNFTLKIRSTKLEDSAMYFCASSATRTALSEQYFGPGTRLTVT.

This clonotype showed up just a few times. The rearrangement links TRBV7-9 to TRBJ1-6; 9 positions match TRBD1. V trimming: 3 bases; J trimming: 9 bases; junction bases outside the gene matches: 6. The CDR3 totals 15 residues. The germline V gene has CDR1 SEHNR and CDR2 FQNEAQ (reference sequence). CDR3 loop: CASSFEDRGGSPLHF. The CDR3 region has the DNA TGTGCCAGCAGCTTCGAAGACAGGGGGGGTTCACCCCTCCACTTT.

This clonotype was detected many times. The V and J genes are TRBV9 and TRBJ1-5, with a weak D call TRBD1 (5 bases). Trimming shortened V by 4 bases and J by 5 bases, and 13 bases separated the two germline ends. CDR1 SGDLS and CDR2 YYNGEE come from the germline V gene. The CDR3 spans 14 residues. The CDR3 spells CASSRGGDDQPQHF. The CDR3 coding sequence is TGTGCCAGCAGCAGGGGAGGGGACGATCAGCCCCAGCATTTT.

The rearrangement joins TRBV27 to TRBJ2-2; D remains unclear. Looked up from germline, CDR1 is MNHEY and CDR2 is SMNVEV (reference sequence). This CDR3 has 11 residues. Trimming took 8 bases from V and 9 from J, leaving 10 bases between them. The CDR3, as DNA: TGTGCCAGCCGACCAAGCAGGGAGCTGTTTTTT. It codes for CASRPSRELFF.

The chain couples TRBV5-1 to TRBJ2-2; D gene uncertain. The CDR3 length is 16 residues. Germline V gene lookup returns CDR1 SGHRS and CDR2 YFSETQ. V was clipped by 0 bases and J by 4 bases, with 13 bases between them. CDR3 loop: CASSLGNRPGTGELFF. CDR3 nucleotides: TGCGCCAGCAGCTTGGGGAATAGGCCGGGCACCGGGGAGCTGTTTTTT. The full variable domain, in which reference TRBV5-1 and TRBJ2-2 provide the parts outside the CDR3, is KAGVTQTPRYLIKTRGQQVTLSCSPISGHRSVSWYQQTPGQGLQFLFEYFSETQRNKGNFPGRFSGRQFSNSRSEMNVSTLELGDSALYLCASSLGNRPGTGELFFGEGSRLTVL.

This clonotype was seen ten or more times. J is TRBJ2-7 and V is TRBV7-9, with D unresolved. CDR1 and CDR2 (germline): SEHNR, FQNEAQ (reference sequence). Trimming took 1 base from V and 4 from J, leaving 11 bases between them. CDR3 length: 14 amino acids. CDR3 DNA: TGTGCCAGCAGCTTAGACTGGGAACAGTACGAGCAGTACTTC. Protein: CASSLDWEQYEQYF.

This clonotype was recorded a few times. The junction departs from the called germline gene at one end, perhaps through a read error. V usage is TRBV6-6 and J usage is TRBJ1-1; 7 positions agree with TRBD1. The CDR3 runs 13 residues. Germline-derived CDR1 and CDR2 are MNHNY and SVGAGI (reference sequence). CDR3 nucleotide sequence: TGTGCCAGCAGTTCACAGGGGAACACTAAAGCTTTCTTT. Translation gives CASSSQGNTKAFF.